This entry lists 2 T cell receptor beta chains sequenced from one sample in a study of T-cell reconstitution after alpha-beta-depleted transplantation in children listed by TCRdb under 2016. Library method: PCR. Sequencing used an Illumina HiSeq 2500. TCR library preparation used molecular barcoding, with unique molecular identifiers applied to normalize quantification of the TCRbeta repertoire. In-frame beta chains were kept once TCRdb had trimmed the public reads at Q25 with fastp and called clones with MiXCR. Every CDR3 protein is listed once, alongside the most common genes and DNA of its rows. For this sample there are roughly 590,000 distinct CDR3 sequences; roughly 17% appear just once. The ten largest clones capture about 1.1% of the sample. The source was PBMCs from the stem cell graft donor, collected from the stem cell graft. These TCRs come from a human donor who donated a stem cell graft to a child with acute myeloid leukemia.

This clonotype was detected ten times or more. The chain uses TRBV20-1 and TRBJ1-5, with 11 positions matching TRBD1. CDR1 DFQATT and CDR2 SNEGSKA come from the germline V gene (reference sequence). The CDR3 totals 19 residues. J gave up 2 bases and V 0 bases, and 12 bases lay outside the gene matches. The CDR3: CSARDTRDRGRFGNQPQHF. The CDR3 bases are TGCAGTGCTAGAGACACCCGGGACAGGGGGAGATTTGGCAATCAGCCCCAGCATTTT.

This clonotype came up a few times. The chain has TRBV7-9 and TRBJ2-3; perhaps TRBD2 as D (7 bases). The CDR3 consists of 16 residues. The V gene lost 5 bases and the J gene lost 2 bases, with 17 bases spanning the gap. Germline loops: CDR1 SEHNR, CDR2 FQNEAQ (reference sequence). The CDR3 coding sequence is TGTGCCAGCAGCCCAACACGGGGGGCCTACACAGATACGCAGTATTTT. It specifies CASSPTRGAYTDTQYF.